The T cell receptor beta chain described here comes from a study of T cell responses to AZD1222 COVID-19 vaccine. With respect to this clone: Its specificity is unknown.

Sequenced by immunoSEQ multiplex PCR; TCRdb stores in-frame clones only, minus some. This table holds some 130,000 clones, about nine tenths found once. Overall study findings and caveats: The breadth and depth of Spike-specific TCRs increased once two AZD1222 doses had been given. The donor cohort was predominantly white British with a female majority, and clonal diversity may have been underestimated.

CDR3 length: 14 amino acids. J lost 2 bases, V lost 4 bases, and 6 bases had no gene match. Germline CDR1 is SGHRS and CDR2 is YFSETQ. This sequence was found in an adult in good health. The sequenced sample was peripheral blood, obtained on day 0 of MenACWY control vaccination. V usage is TRBV5-1 and J usage is TRBJ2-7; 7 bases agree with TRBD2. CDR3 residues: CASSQGLLTYEQYF. The DNA of the CDR3 is TGCGCCAGCAGCCAGGGACTACTAACCTACGAGCAGTACTTC.